Following are 14 T cell receptor beta chains from one sample sequenced in a study of identical twins. In TCRdb, the 5' RACE reads were re-called with MiXCR into one record per CDR3 protein. The sample records some 500,000 distinct CDR3 sequences, approximately 22% being singletons. These data were also reused for a study on T cells expressing NK-cell markers.

Sequencing input: CD4+ T cells sorted from blood. These receptor sequences come from a woman under 30 in good health.

This clonotype was detected a few times. J is TRBJ2-1 and V is TRBV6-5; TRBD2 matches 9 bases. The CDR3 loop spans 18 amino acids. Germline V gene lookup returns CDR1 MNHEY and CDR2 SVGAGI. Trimming at V came to 6 bases and at J to 0 bases, leaving 12 bases not matched to a gene. This chain's CDR3 is CASSLGTSPLSSYNEQFF. CDR3 bases: TGTGCCAGCAGCTTAGGGACTAGCCCATTGAGCTCCTACAATGAGCAGTTCTTC.

This chain connects TRBV5-5 to TRBJ2-7, with 7 bases lining up with TRBD1. Germline CDR1 and CDR2: SGHKS and YYEKEE (reference sequence). Trimming at V came to 2 bases and at J to 2 bases, leaving 4 bases not matched to a gene. There are 14 residues in the CDR3. This CDR3 reads CASSFAGGTYEQYF. The CDR3 nucleotides read TGTGCCAGCAGCTTCGCAGGGGGTACCTACGAGCAGTACTTC.

The chain employs TRBV6-1 and TRBJ2-1; D is perhaps TRBD1 or TRBD2 (5 bases each). The CDR3 loop spans 15 amino acids. Trimming shortened V by 5 bases and J by 2 bases, and 13 bases separated the two germline ends. Germline V CDR1 and CDR2: MNHNS, SASEGT. The CDR3 DNA is TGTGCCAGCAGTCCCGGGACGCCAACCTACAATGAGCAGTTCTTC. Amino acids: CASSPGTPTYNEQFF.

The V call is TRBV3-1, the J call TRBJ2-5; possibly TRBD1 for D (5 bases). Germline CDR1 reads LGHDT; CDR2 reads YNNKEL (reference sequence). The CDR3 extends over 15 amino acids. V lost 4 bases and J lost 2, with 14 bases in between. CDR3 DNA sequence: TGTGCCAGCAGCCTAGTATACGACAGTCAAGAGACCCAGTACTTC. Encoded protein: CASSLVYDSQETQYF.

This clonotype was seen a few times. The chain recombines TRBV2 with TRBJ2-1; the match to TRBD2 covers 8 bases. Germline CDR1 is SNHLY and CDR2 is FYNNEI. The CDR3 is 19 amino acids. J was trimmed by 4 bases and V by 8 bases; bases with no gene match: 22. CDR3 loop: CASPKSLAGGGSGYNEQFF. CDR3 nucleotide sequence: TGTGCCAGCCCGAAAAGTCTAGCGGGTGGGGGATCGGGGTACAATGAGCAGTTCTTC.

V and J are TRBV20-1 and TRBJ2-2; perhaps D is TRBD1 or TRBD2 (5 bases each). V gave up 5 bases and J gave up 2 bases, with 15 bases separating them. The CDR3 covers 15 residues. From germline, CDR1 is DFQATT and CDR2 SNEGSKA (reference sequence). CDR3 nucleotides: TGCAGTGCTTTGGGACGGTTCCATAACACCGGGGAGCTGTTTTTT. It yields the protein CSALGRFHNTGELFF.

This clonotype was found a few times. The V gene is TRBV7-9, the J gene TRBJ2-7; D might be TRBD2 (6 bases). Between the trimmed V and J ends, which lost 2 bases and 0 bases, there was a span of 14 bases. Looked up from germline, CDR1 is SEHNR and CDR2 is FQNEAQ (reference sequence). This CDR3 has 16 residues. Written as DNA, the CDR3 is TGTGCCAGCAGCTTATACGGGGGTCGGAGCTCCTACGAGCAGTACTTC. Protein product: CASSLYGGRSSYEQYF. Based on the CDR3 plus reference TRBV7-9 and TRBJ2-7, the full variable domain is DTGVSQNPRHKITKRGQNVTFRCDPISEHNRLYWYRQTLGQGPEFLTYFQNEAQLEKSRLLSDRFSAERPKGSFSTLEIQRTEQGDSAMYLCASSLYGGRSSYEQYFGPGTRLTVT.

This clonotype was counted only a few times. The CDR3 is CSASRGAFSTDTQYF. The CDR3 nucleotides are TGCAGTGCTAGCAGGGGCGCGTTTAGCACAGATACGCAGTATTTT. The chain has TRBV20-1 and TRBJ2-3; possible D gene TRBD1, 6 bases. V lost 3 bases and J lost 0, with 13 bases in between. Germline V CDR1 and CDR2: DFQATT, SNEGSKA (reference sequence). The CDR3 is 15 amino acids.

This sequence joins TRBV2 and TRBJ2-7; the D call may be TRBD1 or TRBD2 (6 bases each). This CDR3 contains 15 residues. V lost 7 bases, J lost 3 bases, and 19 bases lay in between. Looked up from germline, CDR1 is SNHLY and CDR2 is FYNNEI. The CDR3 reads CASTWGAAGGYEQYF. As DNA, the CDR3 is TGTGCCAGCACCTGGGGGGCCGCTGGGGGCTACGAGCAGTACTTC. Combining the CDR3 with reference TRBV2 and TRBJ2-7 gives the whole variable domain EPEVTQTPSHQVTQMGQEVILRCVPISNHLYFYWYRQILGQKVEFLVSFYNNEISEKSEIFDDQFSVERPDGSNFTLKIRSTKLEDSAMYFCASTWGAAGGYEQYFGPGTRLTVT.

This clonotype was observed a handful of times. V and J are TRBV12-3 or TRBV12-4 and TRBJ2-1; 8 bases fit TRBD2. There are 15 residues in the CDR3. Trimming took 3 bases from V and 4 from J; bases not matched to a gene: 5. DNA for the CDR3: TGTGCCAGCAGTTTCCCCAGCGGGGGTTACAATGAGCAGTTCTTC. This gives the protein CASSFPSGGYNEQFF.

This clonotype was observed many times. The genes are TRBV5-1 and TRBJ1-1; 7 nucleotides match TRBD1. This CDR3 contains 12 residues. Per germline, CDR1 SGHRS and CDR2 YFSETQ. V was clipped by 4 bases and J by 7 bases; unmatched bases: 4. The CDR3 reads CASSQDRLEAFF. CDR3 DNA sequence: TGCGCCAGCAGCCAGGACAGGCTTGAAGCTTTCTTT.

The V gene is TRBV29-1, the J gene TRBJ1-2; no firm D call. Trimming removed 7 bases at V and 4 bases at J, with 10 bases between. The CDR3 has 11 residues. From germline, CDR1 is SQVTM and CDR2 ANQGSEA. CDR3 sequence (DNA): TGCAGCGCACTCGGGAGCTATGGCTACACCTTC. Its protein is CSALGSYGYTF.

The chain recombines TRBV25-1 with TRBJ1-2; 7 bases align to TRBD1. The CDR3 has 13 amino acids. Trimming removed 4 bases from V and 7 bases from J; junction bases left unmatched: 6. Germline V CDR1 and CDR2: MGHDK, SYGVNS. CDR3 residues: CASSASGTAGYTF. The CDR3 bases are TGTGCCAGCAGTGCCAGCGGGACAGCTGGCTACACCTTC.

V gene TRBV7-9 combines with J gene TRBJ2-7; D not certain. Deletions cut 5 bases from V and 4 bases from J, with 24 bases between. This CDR3 comprises 17 residues. Germline CDR1 SEHNR, CDR2 FQNEAQ (reference sequence). The CDR3 DNA sequence: TGTGCCAGCAGCCCCCGGGCCCCTGTGGGGAATAGTTACGAGCAGTACTTC. Protein product: CASSPRAPVGNSYEQYF. Full variable domain (rest looked up from reference TRBV7-9 and TRBJ2-7): DTGVSQNPRHKITKRGQNVTFRCDPISEHNRLYWYRQTLGQGPEFLTYFQNEAQLEKSRLLSDRFSAERPKGSFSTLEIQRTEQGDSAMYLCASSPRAPVGNSYEQYFGPGTRLTVT.